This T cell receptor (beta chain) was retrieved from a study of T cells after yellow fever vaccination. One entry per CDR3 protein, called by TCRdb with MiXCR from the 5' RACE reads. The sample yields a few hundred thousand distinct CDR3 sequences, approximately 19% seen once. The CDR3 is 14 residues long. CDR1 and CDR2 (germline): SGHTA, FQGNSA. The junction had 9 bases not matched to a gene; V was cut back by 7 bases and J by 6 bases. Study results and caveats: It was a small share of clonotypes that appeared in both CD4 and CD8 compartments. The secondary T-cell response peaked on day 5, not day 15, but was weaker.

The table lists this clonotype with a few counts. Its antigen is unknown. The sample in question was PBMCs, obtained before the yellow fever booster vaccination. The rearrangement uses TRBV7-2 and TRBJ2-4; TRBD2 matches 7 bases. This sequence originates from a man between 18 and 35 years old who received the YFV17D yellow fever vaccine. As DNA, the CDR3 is TGTGCCAGCATCGAACCGGGGGGAAGAAACATTCAGTACTTC. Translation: CASIEPGGRNIQYF.